This T cell receptor beta chain was identified in a study of OX40 agonist ivuxolimab in advanced cancers. Study as a whole: Ivuxolimab, an antibody that agonizes OX40 (CD134), was administered to the patients. Patients assigned to dose escalation were diagnosed with hepatocellular carcinoma, melanoma, renal cell or head and neck cancer.

Study observations and caveats: Circulating CD4+ and CD8+ T cells showed clonal expansion by week 6 at 0.1 to 3.0 mg/kg.

Profiled with immunoSEQ multiplex PCR; TCRdb holds only in-frame clones, not every one. The table shows about 110,000 clones, with roughly nine tenths occurring only once. Notes on this clone: Its specificity is not known.

J gave up 8 bases and V 3 bases, and 19 bases lay outside the gene matches. Germline-derived CDR1 and CDR2 are GTSNPN and SVGIG (reference sequence). The CDR3 has 17 residues. The sample was CD4+ or CD8+ T cells sorted from blood, taken in a trial of the OX40 agonist ivuxolimab. The source of this sequence is an adult with an advanced solid tumor such as melanoma, head and neck, liver or kidney cancer. The V and J genes are TRBV30 and TRBJ1-3, with 7 bases lining up with TRBD1. The CDR3 region is CAWRERGPYRGRYTIYF. The CDR3 coding sequence is TGTGCCTGGAGGGAAAGGGGGCCGTACAGGGGTCGATACACCATATATTTT.